The next 6 T cell receptor beta chains were all read from a single sample in a study of shared clonotypes between healthy human individuals. Sequencing used immunoSEQ multiplex PCR; TCRdb keeps in-frame clones, though not all of them. The sample lists 850,000 to 1,200,000 clones; roughly 70% were seen once. Sequencing was carried out using memory CD4+ T cells sorted from blood. Described subset: CD45RA-negative fraction. Receptors were obtained from a man aged 18-30 years in good health.

The chain combines TRBV5-1 with TRBJ1-6, with D hard to call. The CDR3 is 14 amino acids. V lost 0 bases to trimming and J lost 8 bases, with 9 bases between them. The germline V gene encodes CDR1 SGHRS and CDR2 YFSETQ. CDR3: CASSLAGEDSPLHF. The CDR3 DNA sequence: TGCGCCAGCAGCTTGGCCGGGGAGGATTCACCCCTCCACTTT.

In DNA form, the CDR3 reads TGTGCCAGCAGGTCACCGGGACTAGCGGGGTACAATGAGCAGTTCTTC. It is translated as CASRSPGLAGYNEQFF. V and J are TRBV28 and TRBJ2-1; TRBD2 matches at 13 bases. This CDR3 comprises 16 residues. The germline V gene encodes CDR1 MDHEN and CDR2 SYDVKM. V shed 6 bases, J shed 4 bases, and the junction held 6 bases outside the gene matches.

In this sample, this clone turned up once. The chain employs TRBV5-1 and TRBJ2-1; TRBD2 aligns across 12 bases. In germline, CDR1 is SGHRS, CDR2 YFSETQ. The CDR3 is 16 residues long. After removal of 7 bases from V and 3 bases from J, the junction contained 8 bases not matched to a gene. The CDR3 reads CASFLGLAGHYNEQFF. CDR3 bases: TGCGCCAGCTTCCTAGGACTAGCGGGGCACTACAATGAGCAGTTCTTC.

The V and J genes are TRBV25-1 and TRBJ2-5; the D gene is possibly TRBD2 (6 bases). V was shortened by 4 bases and J by 5 bases, with 17 bases between the two germline ends. CDR3 length: 15 amino acids. Germline CDR1 reads MGHDK; CDR2 reads SYGVNS. CDR3 nucleotide sequence: TGTGCCAGCAGTGTTTCGACGGGCCGGGGGGAGACCCAGTACTTC. Translating it yields CASSVSTGRGETQYF.

V and J are TRBV11-1 and TRBJ1-2; D is uncertain. The CDR3 is made up of 12 amino acids. Germline CDR1 and CDR2: SGHAT and FQDESV (reference sequence). Trimming took 0 bases from V and 8 from J, leaving 7 bases between them. The CDR3 region has the DNA TGTGCCAGCAGCTTAGCAGGGAGCGGCTACACCTTC. Amino acids: CASSLAGSGYTF.

The chain carries TRBV7-2 and TRBJ2-1; tentative D call: TRBD1 (6 bases). This CDR3 is 14 amino acids long. Trimming shortened V by 1 base and J by 4 bases, and 8 bases separated the two germline ends. Germline loops: CDR1 SGHTA, CDR2 FQGNSA. Here the CDR3 DNA reads TGTGCCAGCAGCTTAGGGGGGCGGTACAATGAGCAGTTCTTC. Residues: CASSLGGRYNEQFF.